This TCR beta chain was obtained from a study of shared clonotypes between healthy human individuals. General observations from the study: All-four-donor shared clonotypes had higher generation probabilities than non-shared clonotypes did. Among donors, the sharing of clonotypes was expected to be influenced by sequencing depth.

The V gene lost 10 bases and the J gene lost 7 bases, with 23 bases spanning the gap. CDR3 length equals 14 residues. Germline V CDR1 and CDR2: SNHLY, FYNNEI. All donors were healthy HIV-negative adults lacking recent acute infections or vaccinations. Partitioning of CD4+ cells yielded a CD45RA+ naive subset and a CD45RA-negative memory subset. TCRdb's table, derived via immunoSEQ multiplex PCR, lists solely in-frame clones and lacks some. The table records millions of clones, 90% to 95% of them present only once. On this clone itself: Its antigen is undetermined.

The sequenced sample was naive CD4+ T cells sorted from blood. Subset specified: CD45RA+ positively selected. The chain recombines TRBV2 with TRBJ2-7; D uncertain. This receptor was taken from a man aged 18 to 29 in good health. CDR3 residues: CATTDGPRVKEQYF. The CDR3 coding sequence is TGTGCCACCACGGACGGACCACGGGTGAAGGAGCAGTACTTC.